One and the same sample provided the 20 T cell receptor beta chains below, sequenced in a study of post-analysis software for immune sequencing data. Study results and limitations: A handful of TRBV segments were more frequent in patients than controls; TRBV5-6, TRBV5-1 and TRBV20-1 belonged to this group.

Their cognate antigens are unknown. Unique molecular identifiers had been added to the TCR beta cDNA libraries. One entry per CDR3 protein results from TCRdb running MiXCR on the PCR reads. The repertoire consists of almost 700,000 distinct CDR3 sequences, with 55% to 60% occurring once and the leading ten covering about 11%. Sequenced sample: blood. The receptor set was obtained from a girl aged 2-10 years with multiple sclerosis.

The V call is TRBV2, the J call TRBJ2-5; TRBD1 aligns across 10 bases. TRBJ2-7 matches the DNA end more closely, so the J call is doubtful. Looked up from germline, CDR1 is SNHLY and CDR2 is FYNNEI. The CDR3 covers 15 residues. CDR3 sequence reads: CASSEGGQGTSEQYF. In DNA form, the CDR3 reads TGTGCCAGCAGTGAAGGGGGACAGGGGACCTCCGAGCAGTACTTC.

This clonotype has only a few counts. The gene calls are TRBV10-3 and TRBJ2-7; D remains ambiguous. V was trimmed by 0 bases and J by 5 bases, leaving 5 bases between them. Per the germline V gene, CDR1 is ENHRY and CDR2 is SYGVKD. CDR3 size: 12 residues. CDR3 protein: CAISESGHEQYF. CDR3 nucleotides: TGTGCCATCAGTGAGTCGGGTCACGAGCAGTACTTC.

The chain couples TRBV6-1 to TRBJ2-7; 9 nucleotides match TRBD2. Per germline, CDR1 MNHNS and CDR2 SASEGT. The V gene end was trimmed by 0 bases and the J gene end by 5 bases; junction bases not matched to a gene: 8. The length of the CDR3 is 16 residues. CDR3 coding DNA: TGTGCCAGCAGTGAAGCCTTAGCGGGAGCGTCCCACGAGCAGTACTTC. This gives the protein CASSEALAGASHEQYF.

Remarks on this clonotype: Mismatch with germline at one junction end may stem from a read error. J is TRBJ2-1 and V is TRBV4-1, with a tentative D call TRBD1 (5 bases). CDR3 length: 15 residues. Germline lookup yields CDR1 MGHRA and CDR2 YSYEKL. CDR3 in amino acids: CASSQRWGFSYEQCF. The CDR3 DNA reads TGCGCCAGCAGCCAAAGATGGGGCTTTAGCTACGAGCAGTGCTTC.

The chain links TRBV6-5 to TRBJ2-3; D is uncertain. The CDR3 length is 16 residues. Germline values: CDR1 MNHEY, CDR2 SVGAGI. The V end was cut by 5 bases, the J end by 0 bases, with 15 bases between. The CDR3 nucleotides are TGTGCCAGCAGTCCACTCCGGCCAACCAGCACAGATACGCAGTATTTT. It codes for CASSPLRPTSTDTQYF.

This chain uses TRBV6-5 with TRBJ2-5; weak D call: TRBD2 (6 bases). The CDR3 runs to 14 residues. V was pared by 5 bases and J by 2 bases, with 12 bases between. Germline-derived CDR1 and CDR2 are MNHEY and SVGAGI. CDR3 nucleotides: TGTGCCAGCAGTCCTTGGAGGGGACAAGAGACCCAGTACTTC. Amino acids: CASSPWRGQETQYF.

The V gene is TRBV11-3, the J gene TRBJ2-2; a possible D gene is TRBD1 (6 bases). Germline values: CDR1 SGHNT, CDR2 YENEEA. The V and J ends lost 1 base and 0 bases respectively, with 18 bases between them. This CDR3 has 19 residues. CDR3 nucleotides: TGTGCCAGCAGCTTAGGGGCCCCGGGACACGTTACGAACACCGGGGAGCTGTTTTTT. Translation gives CASSLGAPGHVTNTGELFF.

This chain uses TRBV6-5 with TRBJ2-2; 9 bases line up with TRBD1. The J segment lost 5 bases and the V segment lost 6 bases, leaving 13 bases of the junction unmatched. This CDR3 spans 17 amino acids. Germline V gene sequence: CDR1 MNHEY, CDR2 SVGAGI. The CDR3 DNA reads as TGTGCCAGCAGCCTACTCCCGACAGGGGGAAAGACCGGGGAGCTGTTTTTT. Protein: CASSLLPTGGKTGELFF.

Only a few counts were recorded for this clonotype. The rearrangement uses TRBV15 and TRBJ2-5; 10 nucleotides line up with TRBD1. The CDR3 spans 17 residues. The germline V gene encodes CDR1 LNHNV and CDR2 YYDKDF (reference sequence). The V segment lost 2 bases and the J segment 7 bases; nucleotides outside the gene matches: 13. The CDR3 protein is CATSRPEGDRGLATQYF. The CDR3 DNA reads TGTGCCACCAGCAGACCGGAAGGGGACAGGGGTCTGGCGACCCAGTACTTC. Variable domain in full (rest from reference TRBV15 and TRBJ2-5): DAMVIQNPRYQVTQFGKPVTLSCSQTLNHNVMYWYQQKSSQAPKLLFHYYDKDFNNEADTPDNFQSRRPNTSFCFLDIRSPGLGDTAMYLCATSRPEGDRGLATQYFGPGTRLLVL.

The chain has TRBV6-6 and TRBJ2-7, with no clear D. Germline CDR1 and CDR2: MNHNY and SVGAGI (reference sequence). Trimming removed 5 bases at V and 2 bases at J, with 13 bases between. The CDR3 contains 14 residues. This chain's CDR3 is CASSREFPTYEQYF. CDR3 nucleotide sequence: TGTGCCAGCAGTAGAGAGTTCCCTACCTACGAGCAGTACTTC.

The chain is built from TRBV7-9 and TRBJ1-1, with 8 bases that match TRBD1. Unmatched junction bases numbered 5, after V lost 4 bases and J lost 1 base. The CDR3 loop spans 15 amino acids. Germline V gives CDR1 SEHNR, CDR2 FQNEAQ (reference sequence). This chain's CDR3 is CASSSRQGPNTEAFF. CDR3 DNA: TGTGCCAGCAGCTCAAGACAGGGGCCGAACACTGAAGCTTTCTTT. The entire variable domain, with the rest obtained from reference TRBV7-9 and TRBJ1-1, is as follows: DTGVSQNPRHKITKRGQNVTFRCDPISEHNRLYWYRQTLGQGPEFLTYFQNEAQLEKSRLLSDRFSAERPKGSFSTLEIQRTEQGDSAMYLCASSSRQGPNTEAFFGQGTRLTVV.

This clonotype has only a few counts. The chain employs TRBV7-2 and TRBJ2-7, with 8 bases fitting TRBD2. Looked up from germline, CDR1 is SGHTA and CDR2 is FQGNSA. V dropped 5 bases and J dropped 6; count of bases not matched to a gene: 12. The CDR3 runs to 15 residues. CDR3 sequence reads: CASSPGLAFLVEQYF. The CDR3 DNA follows: TGTGCCAGCAGCCCCGGACTAGCTTTCTTGGTCGAGCAGTACTTC.

The chain links TRBV10-3 to TRBJ1-1; maybe TRBD1 (6 bases). Trimming cost V 6 bases and J 1 base, with 12 bases left between them. The germline V gene encodes CDR1 ENHRY and CDR2 SYGVKD. CDR3 length: 14 amino acids. CDR3 sequence: CAISSGAGNTEAFF. DNA of the CDR3: TGTGCCATCAGCTCAGGGGCGGGGAACACTGAAGCTTTCTTT.

The rearrangement uses TRBV5-1 and TRBJ2-1; TRBD2 might be the D (5 bases). Germline V gene data show CDR1 as SGHRS and CDR2 as YFSETQ. V was cut by 5 bases and J by 2 bases, with 17 bases left in between. The CDR3 extends over 16 amino acids. Here the CDR3 DNA reads TGCGCCAGCAGGGCGGTCGGGATAGGGACCTACAATGAGCAGTTCTTC. This sequence encodes CASRAVGIGTYNEQFF.

The chain links TRBV2 to TRBJ2-1; D unresolved. Germline-derived CDR1 and CDR2 are SNHLY and FYNNEI. The CDR3 is 15 amino acids. Trimming left V 0 bases short and J 9 bases short, with 15 bases between. In nucleotides, the CDR3 is TGTGCCAGCAGTGAAGCGCGTACCCCCCTTAGTGAGCAGTTCTTC. It specifies CASSEARTPLSEQFF.

The J gene is TRBJ2-1, the V gene TRBV27; D remains ambiguous. The CDR3 spans 15 residues. The germline V and J ends were trimmed by 2 bases and 2 bases, with 10 bases remaining between them. Per the germline V gene, CDR1 is MNHEY and CDR2 is SMNVEV (reference sequence). Here the CDR3 DNA reads TGTGCCAGCAGTTTAAATTTACCTGCCTACAATGAGCAGTTCTTC. Residues: CASSLNLPAYNEQFF.

There are a few counts of this clonotype. The CDR3 DNA reads TGTGCCAGCAACATGTTCAAGGGGAGCAGAGAATGTGGCTACACCTTC. Its protein is CASNMFKGSRECGYTF. The chain is built from TRBV6-6 and TRBJ1-2; tentatively, D is TRBD1 (5 bases). The CDR3 has 16 amino acids. V lost 7 bases to trimming and J lost 7 bases, with 25 bases between them. The germline V gene encodes CDR1 MNHNY and CDR2 SVGAGI (reference sequence).

The table lists this clonotype with many counts. The junction departs from germline at one end; a sequencing error may be responsible. The chain couples TRBV5-1 to TRBJ2-5, with no clear D. The germline V gene has CDR1 SGHRS and CDR2 YFSETQ. CDR3 length: 10 amino acids. CDR3 loop: CASSGETQYF. The CDR3 nucleotides are TGTGCCAGCTCGGGAGAGACCCAGTACTTC.

Only a few counts were recorded for this clonotype. This chain joins TRBV20-1 and TRBJ2-1; D gene unclear. Germline CDR1 and CDR2: DFQATT and SNEGSKA (reference sequence). Deletions cut 1 base from V and 0 bases from J, with 7 bases between. This CDR3 contains 14 residues. CDR3 coding DNA: TGCAGTGCTAGAGGGGGTGACTCCTACAATGAGCAGTTCTTC. Translation gives CSARGGDSYNEQFF.

This clonotype is a singleton in its sample. This rearrangement joins TRBV29-1 to TRBJ2-4, with D possibly being TRBD1 or TRBD2 (5 bases each). Germline V gives CDR1 SQVTM, CDR2 ANQGSEA. Between the trimmed V and J ends, which lost 7 bases and 8 bases, there was a span of 12 bases. This CDR3 has 11 residues. The CDR3 DNA follows: TGCAGCGCCGCGAGGGGTGACATTCAGTACTTC. Translation: CSAARGDIQYF.